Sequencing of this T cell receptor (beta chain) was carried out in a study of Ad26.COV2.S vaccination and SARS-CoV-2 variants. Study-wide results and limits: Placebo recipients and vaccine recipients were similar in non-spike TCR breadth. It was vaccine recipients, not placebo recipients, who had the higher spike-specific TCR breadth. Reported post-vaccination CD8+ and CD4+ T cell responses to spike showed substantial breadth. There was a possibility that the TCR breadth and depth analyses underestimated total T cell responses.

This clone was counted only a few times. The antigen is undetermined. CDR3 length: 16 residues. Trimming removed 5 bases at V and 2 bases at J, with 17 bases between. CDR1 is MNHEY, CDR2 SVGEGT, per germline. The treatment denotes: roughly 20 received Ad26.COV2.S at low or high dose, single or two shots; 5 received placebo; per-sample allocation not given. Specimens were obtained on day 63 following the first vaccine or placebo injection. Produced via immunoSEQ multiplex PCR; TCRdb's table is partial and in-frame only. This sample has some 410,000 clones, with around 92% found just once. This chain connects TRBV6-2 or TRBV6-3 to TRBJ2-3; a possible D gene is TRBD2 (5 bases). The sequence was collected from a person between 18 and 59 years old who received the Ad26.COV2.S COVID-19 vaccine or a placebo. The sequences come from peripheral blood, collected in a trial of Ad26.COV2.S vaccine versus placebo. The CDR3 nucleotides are TGTGCCAGCAGTGACCACGGTCGGGGTTACACAGATACGCAGTATTTT. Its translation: CASSDHGRGYTDTQYF.